This passage covers 14 T cell receptor beta chains from one sample sequenced in a study of post-analysis software for immune sequencing data. Overall study findings and caveats: Roughly five TRBV segments were significantly more frequent in patients than in controls. TRBV5-6, TRBV5-1 and TRBV20-1 were among these segments.

The library was made from cDNA and included unique molecular identifiers. TCRdb independently ran MiXCR on the PCR reads; one entry per CDR3 protein. The sample yields over 700,000 distinct CDR3 sequences, 25% to 30% seen once. Their recognized antigens are unknown. The sample taken for sequencing was blood. Receptor source: a girl aged 5-17 years with multiple sclerosis.

This clonotype was observed a few times. The rearrangement links TRBV12-3 or TRBV12-4 to TRBJ2-5, with 11 positions matching TRBD2. This CDR3 contains 17 residues. Losses at the gene ends were 3 bases for V and 2 bases for J; bases not matched to a gene: 8. This CDR3 reads CASSFISGGDLQETQYF. Here the CDR3 DNA reads TGTGCCAGCAGTTTCATTAGCGGGGGGGACCTACAAGAGACCCAGTACTTC.

This clonotype was picked up a small number of times. One junction end disagrees with the germline gene, perhaps due to a read error. The CDR3 reads CAGSWRLNTEAFF. The CDR3 nucleotides are TGTGCCGGCAGCTGGCGATTGAACACTGAAGCTTTCTTT. This chain uses TRBV7-8 with TRBJ1-1; D unclear. Germline V gene lookup returns CDR1 SGHVS and CDR2 FQNEAQ. CDR3 size: 13 residues.

The rearrangement joins TRBV3-1 to TRBJ2-2; 7 bases align to TRBD2. The CDR3 totals 15 residues. Germline CDR1 and CDR2: LGHDT and YNNKEL (reference sequence). After removal of 7 bases from V and 2 bases from J, the junction contained 7 bases not matched to a gene. CDR3 sequence (DNA): TGTGCCAGCAAAAGCGGGACGCATAACACCGGGGAGCTGTTTTTT. Its translation: CASKSGTHNTGELFF.

As concerns this clonotype: This may stem from a read error, because a much larger clone lies one nucleotide away. This chain joins TRBV6-2 or TRBV6-3 and TRBJ2-7; D unresolved. CDR1 MNHEY and CDR2 SVGEGT come from the germline V gene. The CDR3 extends over 11 amino acids. V was pared by 6 bases and J by 2 bases, with 5 bases between. CDR3: CASRSPYEQYF. The DNA for the CDR3 is TGTGCCAGCAGGAGCCCCTACGAGCAGTACTTC.

Only one count was recorded for this clonotype. The chain links TRBV27 to TRBJ2-4; tentative D call: TRBD1 (6 bases). This CDR3 is 14 amino acids long. V was clipped by 3 bases and J by 13 bases, with 19 bases between them. Germline CDR1 is MNHEY and CDR2 is SMNVEV (reference sequence). CDR3 loop: CASSLAGVLEWQYF. The CDR3 DNA reads as TGTGCCAGCAGTTTGGCAGGGGTACTGGAGTGGCAGTACTTC.

In the case of this clonotype: A read error may produce the germline difference seen at one junction end. The V and J genes are TRBV7-8 and TRBJ2-1; TRBD2 might be the D (7 bases). Looked up from germline, CDR1 is SGHVS and CDR2 is FQNEAQ. There are 19 residues in the CDR3. DNA of the CDR3: TGTGCCAACAGCTTAGAGGCGGGGGACACAAAGAGCTCCTACAATGAGCGGTTCTTC. This gives the protein CANSLEAGDTKSSYNERFF.

The table lists this clonotype with a count of one. This chain connects TRBV3-1 to TRBJ2-1, with 11 bases identical to TRBD2. The CDR3 has 19 amino acids. Germline CDR1 LGHDT, CDR2 YNNKEL (reference sequence). Trimming at V came to 4 bases and at J to 6 bases, leaving 17 bases not matched to a gene. CDR3: CASSLPGTSGGQGGNEQFF. In DNA form, the CDR3 reads TGTGCCAGCAGCCTCCCCGGGACTAGCGGTGGCCAAGGGGGCAATGAGCAGTTCTTC.

The genes are TRBV6-1 and TRBJ1-5; D is unclear. The CDR3 extends over 16 amino acids. Trimming removed 7 bases from V and 2 bases from J, with 18 bases in between. Germline CDR1 reads MNHNS; CDR2 reads SASEGT. The CDR3 nucleotides read TGTGCCAGCATGAATTTTCCCTCTTGGGGCAATCAGCCCCAGCATTTT. Translation: CASMNFPSWGNQPQHF.

This clonotype has only a few counts. This chain joins TRBV7-2 and TRBJ2-6; 10 bases line up with TRBD1. Looked up from germline, CDR1 is SGHTA and CDR2 is FQGNSA. The CDR3 spans 17 residues. V shed 5 bases and J 3 bases; nucleotides not matched to a gene: 7. CDR3 sequence (DNA): TGTGCCAGCAGCATAAGACAGGGGGCAAGTGGGGCCAACGTCCTGACTTTC. Translating gives CASSIRQGASGANVLTF.

V is TRBV20-1 and J is TRBJ1-2, with 7 bases matching TRBD1. V shed 4 bases and J 3 bases; nucleotides not matched to a gene: 5. The CDR3 extends over 13 amino acids. Per germline, CDR1 DFQATT and CDR2 SNEGSKA (reference sequence). CDR3 in DNA: TGCAGTGCTATCCTTGACAGGGACTATGGCTACACCTTC. It translates to CSAILDRDYGYTF.

CDR3 DNA sequence: TGCAGTGCCCTCGACTCCGGGACTAGCGTTTACGAGCAGTACTTC. Translated: CSALDSGTSVYEQYF. V usage is TRBV20-1 and J usage is TRBJ2-7; 10 bases align to TRBD2. CDR1 and CDR2 (germline): DFQATT, SNEGSKA (reference sequence). There are 15 residues in the CDR3. Losses at the gene ends were 6 bases for V and 4 bases for J; bases not matched to a gene: 12.

The chain carries TRBV5-1 and TRBJ1-1; 8 bases map to TRBD1. Looked up from germline, CDR1 is SGHRS and CDR2 is YFSETQ. The V gene end was trimmed by 4 bases and the J gene end by 4 bases; junction bases not matched to a gene: 9. This CDR3 is built from 15 residues. The CDR3 DNA reads as TGCGCCAGCAGCCAAGGACAGGGCGGGGGCACTGAAGCTTTCTTT. It yields the protein CASSQGQGGGTEAFF.

The chain is built from TRBV12-3 or TRBV12-4 and TRBJ1-5; TRBD1 agrees at 8 bases. The CDR3 runs 18 residues. The V gene end was trimmed by 2 bases and the J gene end by 7 bases; junction bases not matched to a gene: 16. In nucleotides, the CDR3 is TGTGCCAGCAGTTTATATCGTGGACAGGGTTCCGGAGGGCAGCCCCAGCATTTT. Translated: CASSLYRGQGSGGQPQHF.

This clonotype has more than one count but fewer than ten. This chain links TRBV25-1 with TRBJ1-5, with D tentatively TRBD1 (5 bases). Germline CDR1 is MGHDK and CDR2 is SYGVNS. The CDR3 consists of 14 residues. The V end was cut by 4 bases, the J end by 6 bases, with 13 bases between. CDR3 sequence (DNA): TGTGCCAGCAGTGTTTTCGGGGCGGTTCAGCCCCAGCATTTT. It specifies CASSVFGAVQPQHF.